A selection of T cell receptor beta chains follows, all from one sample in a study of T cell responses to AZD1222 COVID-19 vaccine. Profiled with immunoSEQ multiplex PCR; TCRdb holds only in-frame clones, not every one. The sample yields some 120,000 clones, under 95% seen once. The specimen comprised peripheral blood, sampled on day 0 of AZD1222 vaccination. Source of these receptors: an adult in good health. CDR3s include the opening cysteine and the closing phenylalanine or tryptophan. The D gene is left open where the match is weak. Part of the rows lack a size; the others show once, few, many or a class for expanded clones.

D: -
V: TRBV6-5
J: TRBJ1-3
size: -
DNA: TGTGCCAGCAACTATCAGGGATCCGGAAACACCATATATTTT
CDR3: CASNYQGSGNTIYF

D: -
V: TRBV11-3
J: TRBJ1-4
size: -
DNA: TGTGCCAGCAGCCACCGGGGGGGTGAAGAACTGTTTTTT
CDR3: CASSHRGGEELFF

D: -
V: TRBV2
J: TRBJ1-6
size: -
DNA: TGTGCCAGCAGTTTTGACATAGGGTCGGATTCACCCCTCCACTTT
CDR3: CASSFDIGSDSPLHF

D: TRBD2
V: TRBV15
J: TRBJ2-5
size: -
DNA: TGTGCCACCAGCAGACTAGCGGGAGGGCAAGAGACCCAGTACTTC
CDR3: CATSRLAGGQETQYF

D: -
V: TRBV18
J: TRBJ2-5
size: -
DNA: TGTGCCAGCTCACAGCTTGGTGGCGGAGAGACCCAGTACTTC
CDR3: CASSQLGGGETQYF

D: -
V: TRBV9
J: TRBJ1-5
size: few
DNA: TGTGCCAGCAGCGTAGGGGCAGGGTCTTTTCAGCCCCAGCATTTT
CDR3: CASSVGAGSFQPQHF

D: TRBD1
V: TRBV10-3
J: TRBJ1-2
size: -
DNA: TGTGCCATCAGGGTGGACAGGGGCTATGGCTACACCTTC
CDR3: CAIRVDRGYGYTF

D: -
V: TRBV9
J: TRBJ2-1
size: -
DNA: TGTGCCAGCAGCGTGAGGGGTGGCAATGAGCAGTTCTTC
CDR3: CASSVRGGNEQFF

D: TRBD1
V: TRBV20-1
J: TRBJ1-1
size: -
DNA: TGCAGTGCTAGTCCCCTCGACAGGGGGCAGTTCACTGAAGCTTTCTTT
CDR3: CSASPLDRGQFTEAFF

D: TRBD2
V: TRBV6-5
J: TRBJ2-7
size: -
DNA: TGTGCCAGCAGCCCCAGCGGGAGGGCCTACGAGCAGTACTTC
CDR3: CASSPSGRAYEQYF

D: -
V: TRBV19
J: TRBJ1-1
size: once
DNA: TGTGCCAGCCACGACAGAAGCACTGAAGCTTTCTTT
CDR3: CASHDRSTEAFF

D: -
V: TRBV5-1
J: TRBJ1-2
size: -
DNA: TGCGCCAGCAGCTTGGAAGGGGTTGATGGCTACACCTTC
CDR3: CASSLEGVDGYTF

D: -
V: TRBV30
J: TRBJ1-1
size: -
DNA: TGTGCCTGGAGTGTAAGGTGGCAGGGACTCACTGAAGCTTTCTTT
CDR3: CAWSVRWQGLTEAFF

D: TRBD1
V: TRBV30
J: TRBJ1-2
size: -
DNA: TGTGCCTGGAGTGGGGGACAGGCTAACTATGGCTACACCTTC
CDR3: CAWSGGQANYGYTF

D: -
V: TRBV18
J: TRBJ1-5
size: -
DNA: TGTGCCAGCTCACCGCCGGGGGTGAGCAATCAGCCCCAGCATTTT
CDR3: CASSPPGVSNQPQHF

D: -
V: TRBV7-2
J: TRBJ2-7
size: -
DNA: TGTGCCAGCAGCTTAAGTCCGGACACCTACGAGCAGTACTTC
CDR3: CASSLSPDTYEQYF

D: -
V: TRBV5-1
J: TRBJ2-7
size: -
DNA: TGCGCCAGCAGCTTGGGGCTGCCCCTGGACGGCTACGAGCAGTACTTC
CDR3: CASSLGLPLDGYEQYF

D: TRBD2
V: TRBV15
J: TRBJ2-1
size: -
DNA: TGTGCCACCAGCAGAGGCTGGGGGGGGAGCGCTAATGAGCAGTTCTTC
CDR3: CATSRGWGGSANEQFF

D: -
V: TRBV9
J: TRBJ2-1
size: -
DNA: TGTGCCAGCAGCCCCCGGGGTTGGGACAATGAGCAGTTCTTC
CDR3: CASSPRGWDNEQFF

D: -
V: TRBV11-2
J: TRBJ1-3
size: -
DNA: TGTGCCAGCAGCTGGACCGCCAGCTCTGGAAACACCATATATTTT
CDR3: CASSWTASSGNTIYF

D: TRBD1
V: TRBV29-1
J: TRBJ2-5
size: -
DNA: TGCAGCGTTGTAGGGGGCCCAGAGACCCAGTACTTC
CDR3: CSVVGGPETQYF

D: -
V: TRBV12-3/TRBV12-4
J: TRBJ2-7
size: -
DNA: TGTGCCAGCAGTCAGACAGTCTCCTACGAGCAGTACTTC
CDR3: CASSQTVSYEQYF

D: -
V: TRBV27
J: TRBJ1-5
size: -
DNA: TGTGCCAGCAGGCCAAGCCCGGGGGCGCCGGGTCAGCCCCAGCATTTT
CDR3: CASRPSPGAPGQPQHF

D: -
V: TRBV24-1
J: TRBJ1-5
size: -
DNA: TGTGCCACCAGTGATTTATGTCCGCAGGACAGACAATATAGCAATCAGCCCCAGCATTTT
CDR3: CATSDLCPQDRQYSNQPQHF

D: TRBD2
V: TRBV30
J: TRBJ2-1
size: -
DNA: TGTGCCTGGGACTGGGGAGGGGCATACAATGAGCAGTTCTTC
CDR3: CAWDWGGAYNEQFF

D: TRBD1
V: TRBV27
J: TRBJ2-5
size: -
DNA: TGTGCCAGCAGTTTCTCAGCTGGGACAGGGAAGTACCAAGAGACCCAGTACTTC
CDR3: CASSFSAGTGKYQETQYF

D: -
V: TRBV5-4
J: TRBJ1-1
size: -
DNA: TGTGCCAGCAGCTTGGAACACCAGAACACTGAAGCTTTCTTT
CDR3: CASSLEHQNTEAFF

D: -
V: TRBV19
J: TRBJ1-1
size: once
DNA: TGTGCCAGTAGTATAACCGACGAAGCTTTCTTT
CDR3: CASSITDEAFF

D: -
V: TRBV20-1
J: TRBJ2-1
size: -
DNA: TGCGGGGGGCAGACAGACAATGAGCAGTTCTTC
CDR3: CGGQTDNEQFF

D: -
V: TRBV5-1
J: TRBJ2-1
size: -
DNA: TGCGCCAGCAGCTTATTGGTGGGGGCGGACAATGAGCAGTTCTTC
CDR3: CASSLLVGADNEQFF

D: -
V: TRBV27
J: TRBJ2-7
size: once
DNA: TGTGCCAGCAGACTACAGGGCAGCCTCTCAAGGGAGCAGTACTTC
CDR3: CASRLQGSLSREQYF

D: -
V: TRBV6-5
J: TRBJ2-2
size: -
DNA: TGTGCCAGCAGTAGTACTCAGGGGACCGGGGAGCTGTTTTTT
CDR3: CASSSTQGTGELFF

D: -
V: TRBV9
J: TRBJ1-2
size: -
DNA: TGTGCCAGCAGCGTAGACCAGGGGCAAGGCTACACCTTC
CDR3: CASSVDQGQGYTF

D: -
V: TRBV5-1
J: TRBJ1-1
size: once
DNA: TGCGCCAGCAGCCTTCACCAGGGTAGCACTGAAGCTTTCTTT
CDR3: CASSLHQGSTEAFF

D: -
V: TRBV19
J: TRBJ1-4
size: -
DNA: TGTGCCAGTAGTATAGCGAATGAAAAACTGTTTTTT
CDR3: CASSIANEKLFF

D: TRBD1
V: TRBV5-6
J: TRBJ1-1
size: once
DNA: TGTGCCAGCAGCTTTGGGACAGGGTCTACTGAAGCTTTCTTT
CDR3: CASSFGTGSTEAFF

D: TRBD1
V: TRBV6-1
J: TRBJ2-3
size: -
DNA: TGTGCCAGCAGTGAGGAGTGGGGACAGGGATCTAGCACAGATACGCAGTATTTT
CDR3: CASSEEWGQGSSTDTQYF

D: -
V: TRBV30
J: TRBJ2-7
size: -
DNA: TGTGCCTGGAGTGTAACCTCCTACGAGCAGTACTTC
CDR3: CAWSVTSYEQYF

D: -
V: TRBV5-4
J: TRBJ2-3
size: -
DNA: TGTGCCAGCAGCTTGGGCGGGGCAGATACGCAGTATTTT
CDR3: CASSLGGADTQYF

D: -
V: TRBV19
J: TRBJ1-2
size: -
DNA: TGTGCCAGTATAAACCCCGGGCGGCTCCCTTATGGCTACACCTTC
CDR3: CASINPGRLPYGYTF

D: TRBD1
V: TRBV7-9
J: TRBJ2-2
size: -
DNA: TGTGCCAGCAGCGCCTCCGGGACAGGGGGCCCCGGGGAGCTGTTTTTT
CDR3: CASSASGTGGPGELFF

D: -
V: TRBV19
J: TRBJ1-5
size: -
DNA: TGTGCCAGCCAGGGGTTCGGCAATCAGCCCCAGCATTTT
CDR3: CASQGFGNQPQHF

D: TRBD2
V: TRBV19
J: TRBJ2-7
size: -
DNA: TGTGCCAGTAGTACCCCGGGGAGCGGGAGGTACGAGCAGTACTTC
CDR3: CASSTPGSGRYEQYF

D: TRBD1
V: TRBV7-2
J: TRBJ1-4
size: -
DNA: TGTGCCAGCAGCCCGAGGGGACAGGGGAACGAAAAACTGTTTTTT
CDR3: CASSPRGQGNEKLFF

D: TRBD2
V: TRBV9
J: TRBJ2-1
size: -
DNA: TGTGCCAGCAGCGTAGCGCCCTCGGGACTAGCGGTCTCCTACAATGAGCAGTTCTTC
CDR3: CASSVAPSGLAVSYNEQFF

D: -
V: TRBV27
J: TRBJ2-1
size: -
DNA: TGTGCCAGCAGTTTATATCGCTCTGGCCACAATGAGCAGTTCTTC
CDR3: CASSLYRSGHNEQFF